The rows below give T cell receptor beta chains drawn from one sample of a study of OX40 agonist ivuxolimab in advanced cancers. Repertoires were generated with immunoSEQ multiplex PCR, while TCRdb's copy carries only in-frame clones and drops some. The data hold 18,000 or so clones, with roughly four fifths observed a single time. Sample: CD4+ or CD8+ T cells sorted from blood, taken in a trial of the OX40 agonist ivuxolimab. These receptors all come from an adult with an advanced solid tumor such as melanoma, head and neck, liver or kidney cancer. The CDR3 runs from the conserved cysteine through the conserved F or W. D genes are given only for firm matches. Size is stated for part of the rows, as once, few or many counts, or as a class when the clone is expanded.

CASSASDRGGETQYF	TGCGCCAGCAGCGCGTCGGACAGGGGAGGGGAGACCCAGTACTTC	NA	TRBJ2-5	TRBD1	TRBV5-1
CASSPSSGGYAYDTQYF	TGTGCCAGCAGTCCCTCTAGCGGGGGGTACGCCTACGATACGCAGTATTTT	once	TRBJ2-3	TRBD2	TRBV7-9
CASSLSSGSLNEQFF	TGTGCCAGCAGCTTAAGTAGCGGGAGTCTCAATGAGCAGTTCTTC	once	TRBJ2-1	TRBD2	TRBV7-2
CASSQDSAGVREQYF	TGCGCCAGCAGCCAAGATTCTGCGGGTGTACGCGAGCAGTACTTC	NA	TRBJ2-7	NA	TRBV4-1
CASSWTGTGVNIQYF	TGTGCCAGCAGCTGGACCGGGACAGGGGTGAACATTCAGTACTTC	NA	TRBJ2-4	TRBD1	TRBV7-2
CASSLSRTGAGTEAFF	TGCGCCAGCAGCTTGTCTAGGACAGGGGCGGGCACTGAAGCTTTCTTT	NA	TRBJ1-1	TRBD1	TRBV5-1
CASSDEGANGELFF	TGTGCCAGCAGTGATGAAGGGGCTAACGGGGAGCTGTTTTTT	NA	TRBJ2-2	NA	TRBV2
CASTYRQGGTTEAFF	TGCGCCAGCACCTACAGACAGGGGGGTACCACTGAAGCTTTCTTT	NA	TRBJ1-1	TRBD1	TRBV5-1
CASSPEGRTNSPLHF	TGTGCCAGCTCACCCGAAGGACGGACCAATTCACCCCTCCACTTT	NA	TRBJ1-6	NA	TRBV18
CAWTHGLVGTQYF	TGTGCCTGGACCCACGGACTAGTTGGGACCCAGTACTTC	NA	TRBJ2-5	TRBD2	TRBV30
CASKSEGGVAFF	TGCGCCAGCAAGTCCGAGGGAGGCGTAGCTTTCTTT	once	TRBJ1-1	NA	TRBV5-1
CASSSRQGSEAFF	TGTGCCAGCAGCTCCCGACAGGGCTCAGAAGCTTTCTTT	NA	TRBJ1-1	TRBD1	TRBV7-6
CASSSKGLAGGRYEQYF	TGTGCCAGCAGCTCAAAGGGACTAGCGGGGGGAAGGTACGAGCAGTACTTC	NA	TRBJ2-7	TRBD2	TRBV11-1
CASKRTWETQYF	TGTGCCAGCAAGAGGACCTGGGAGACCCAGTACTTC	NA	TRBJ2-5	NA	TRBV2
CASSRQASGNTIYF	TGTGCCAGCAGCCGACAGGCCTCTGGAAACACCATATATTTT	NA	TRBJ1-3	NA	TRBV6-6
CASSKPDRSNSPLHF	TGTGCCAGCAGCAAACCGGACAGAAGTAATTCACCCCTCCACTTT	NA	TRBJ1-6	NA	TRBV21-1
CASSVDGSSGTDTQYF	TGTGCCAGCAGCGTAGACGGGTCCTCAGGCACAGATACGCAGTATTTT	NA	TRBJ2-3	NA	TRBV9
CASSIGGEETQYF	TGTGCCAGTAGTATAGGCGGCGAGGAGACCCAGTACTTC	NA	TRBJ2-5	NA	TRBV19
CASSLGGRINTEAFF	TGCGCCAGCAGCTTAGGAGGGCGGATAAACACTGAAGCTTTCTTT	NA	TRBJ1-1	NA	TRBV5-1
CASSLGRKGGDTQYF	TGTGCCAGCAGCTTGGGGCGTAAGGGGGGAGATACGCAGTATTTT	NA	TRBJ2-3	NA	TRBV5-6
CASRPRGQGGYTF	TGCGCCAGCCGTCCCAGGGGGCAGGGTGGCTACACCTTC	NA	TRBJ1-2	TRBD1	TRBV5-1
CASSPHPGRNTGELFF	TGTGCCAGCAGCCCCCACCCGGGTCGTAACACCGGGGAGCTGTTTTTT	NA	TRBJ2-2	NA	TRBV11-2
CASSLGAGGNTDTQYF	TGTGCCAGCAGCTTGGGAGCGGGAGGGAACACAGATACGCAGTATTTT	NA	TRBJ2-3	TRBD2	TRBV5-4
CASSPSATGPPYEQYF	TGTGCCAGCAGCCCGAGTGCTACAGGGCCCCCCTACGAGCAGTACTTC	once	TRBJ2-7	NA	TRBV7-8
CASVDSDGYTF	TGTGCCAGCGTGGACTCGGATGGCTACACCTTC	NA	TRBJ1-2	NA	TRBV2
CASSLGVNNYGYTF	TGTGCCAGCAGCTTAGGGGTCAATAACTATGGCTACACCTTC	NA	TRBJ1-2	NA	TRBV7-9
CASSSSGVDTQYF	TGTGCCAGCAGCTCCTCCGGGGTAGATACGCAGTATTTT	NA	TRBJ2-3	NA	TRBV7-9
CASSLVFAGQGTEAFF	TGTGCCAGCAGCTTAGTGTTCGCAGGGCAGGGAACTGAAGCTTTCTTT	NA	TRBJ1-1	NA	TRBV7-8
CASSQFQSTGSYEQYF	TGCGCCAGCAGTCAATTTCAATCGACTGGCTCCTACGAGCAGTACTTC	few	TRBJ2-7	NA	TRBV23-1
CASSARPLSNQPQHF	TGTGCCAGCAGTGCCCGACCGCTAAGCAATCAGCCCCAGCATTTT	NA	TRBJ1-5	NA	TRBV6-1
CASSLSRRGGAFF	TGTGCCAGCAGCTTATCTCGCCGAGGAGGGGCTTTCTTT	once	TRBJ1-1	NA	TRBV7-2
CASSDDYQPQHF	TGTGCCAGCAGTGACGACTATCAGCCCCAGCATTTT	NA	TRBJ1-5	NA	TRBV2
CASSIQNYGYTF	TGTGCCAGCAGCATACAGAACTATGGCTACACCTTC	NA	TRBJ1-2	NA	TRBV14
CASSVGQVNTEAFF	TGTGCCAGCAGCGTAGGACAAGTGAACACTGAAGCTTTCTTT	once	TRBJ1-1	NA	TRBV9
CASSQPDRANYGYTF	TGTGCCAGCAGCCAACCGGACAGGGCTAACTATGGCTACACCTTC	NA	TRBJ1-2	TRBD1	TRBV16
CASSPRGGLGNTIYF	TGTGCCAGCAGCCCTCGGGGGGGGCTAGGAAACACCATATATTTT	NA	TRBJ1-3	NA	TRBV7-3
CASSQHSGNYNEQFF	TGTGCCAGCAGCCAACACAGCGGGAACTACAATGAGCAGTTCTTC	NA	TRBJ2-1	TRBD2	TRBV4-2
CASSWDASNEQFF	TGTGCCAGCAGCTGGGACGCCTCTAATGAGCAGTTCTTC	NA	TRBJ2-1	NA	TRBV7-3
CASSGPRGQGKGAKNIQYF	TGTGCCAGCAGCGGACCCCGGGGACAGGGGAAGGGGGCCAAAAACATTCAGTACTTC	once	TRBJ2-4	TRBD1	TRBV5-4
CASCRDPALGEQFF	TGTGCCAGCTGCCGGGACCCTGCCTTGGGTGAGCAGTTCTTC	NA	TRBJ2-1	NA	TRBV6-1
CASSVDLSGTHYTF	TGTGCCAGCAGCGTAGATCTTTCAGGGACTCACTACACCTTC	NA	TRBJ1-2	NA	TRBV9
CSASEPSAQHF	TGCAGTGCTAGTGAACCCTCCGCCCAGCATTTT	NA	TRBJ1-5	NA	TRBV20-1
CASSPFLRGDTQYF	TGTGCCAGCAGCCCCTTTTTGAGGGGGGATACGCAGTATTTT	NA	TRBJ2-3	NA	TRBV7-6
CASSVRTGTAFTDTQYF	TGTGCCAGCAGCGTCCGAACCGGGACAGCCTTCACAGATACGCAGTATTTT	NA	TRBJ2-3	TRBD1	TRBV5-6
CASSGDNTDYEQYF	TGTGCCAGCAGTGGAGATAACACCGACTACGAGCAGTACTTC	large	TRBJ2-7	NA	TRBV2
CASSPGTSGLGRQTQYF	TGTGCCAGCAGCCCCGGGACTAGCGGGCTCGGTCGCCAAACCCAGTACTTC	NA	TRBJ2-5	TRBD2	TRBV5-4
CASSSPSSPGGYTF	TGTGCCAGCAGTTCTCCCTCCTCCCCAGGGGGCTACACCTTC	NA	TRBJ1-2	NA	TRBV28
CASSFSEREGQSYNEQFF	TGCGCCAGCAGCTTTAGTGAGCGGGAGGGTCAGTCCTACAATGAGCAGTTCTTC	NA	TRBJ2-1	TRBD2	TRBV5-1
CAWDSLSYGYTF	TGTGCCTGGGACAGCCTTTCCTATGGCTACACCTTC	NA	TRBJ1-2	NA	TRBV30
CASRVGQGTDTQYF	TGTGCCAGCAGGGTTGGACAGGGCACAGATACGCAGTATTTT	NA	TRBJ2-3	TRBD1	TRBV6-1
CASSDRQGTYNEQFF	TGTGCCAGCAGCGACAGACAGGGAACCTACAATGAGCAGTTCTTC	NA	TRBJ2-1	TRBD1	TRBV6-1